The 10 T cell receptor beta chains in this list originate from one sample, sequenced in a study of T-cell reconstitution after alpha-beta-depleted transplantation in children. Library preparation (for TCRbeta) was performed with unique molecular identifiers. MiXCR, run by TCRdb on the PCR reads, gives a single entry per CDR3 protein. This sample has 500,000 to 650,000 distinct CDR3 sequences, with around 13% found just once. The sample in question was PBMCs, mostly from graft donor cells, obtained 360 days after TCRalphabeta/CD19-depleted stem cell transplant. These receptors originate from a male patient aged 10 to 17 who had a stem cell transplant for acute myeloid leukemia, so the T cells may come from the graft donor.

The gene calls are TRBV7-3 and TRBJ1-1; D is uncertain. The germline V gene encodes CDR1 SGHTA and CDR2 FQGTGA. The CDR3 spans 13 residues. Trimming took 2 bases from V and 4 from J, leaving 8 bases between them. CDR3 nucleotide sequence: TGTGCCAGCAGCTTAGAGGTGGGCACTGAAGCTTTCTTT. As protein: CASSLEVGTEAFF.

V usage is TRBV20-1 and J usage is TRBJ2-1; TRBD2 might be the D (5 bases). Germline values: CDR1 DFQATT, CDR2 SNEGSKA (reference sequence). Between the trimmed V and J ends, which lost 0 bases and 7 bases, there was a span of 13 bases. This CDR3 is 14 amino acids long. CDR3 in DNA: TGCAGTGCTAGAGATCAAGCGGCCTGGAATGAGCAGTTCTTC. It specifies CSARDQAAWNEQFF.

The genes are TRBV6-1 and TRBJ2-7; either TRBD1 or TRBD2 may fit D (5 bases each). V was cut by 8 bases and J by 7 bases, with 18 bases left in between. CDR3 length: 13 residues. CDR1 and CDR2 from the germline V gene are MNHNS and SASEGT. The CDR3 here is CASGTLGVGEQYF. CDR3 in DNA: TGTGCCAGCGGGACCCTCGGGGTGGGGGAGCAGTACTTC.

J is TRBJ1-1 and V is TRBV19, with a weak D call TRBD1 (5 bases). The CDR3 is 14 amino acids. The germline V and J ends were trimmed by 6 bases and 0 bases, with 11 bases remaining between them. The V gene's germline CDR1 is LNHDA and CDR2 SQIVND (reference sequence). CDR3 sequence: CASSRQLMNTEAFF. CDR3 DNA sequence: TGTGCCAGTAGCCGACAGCTGATGAACACTGAAGCTTTCTTT.

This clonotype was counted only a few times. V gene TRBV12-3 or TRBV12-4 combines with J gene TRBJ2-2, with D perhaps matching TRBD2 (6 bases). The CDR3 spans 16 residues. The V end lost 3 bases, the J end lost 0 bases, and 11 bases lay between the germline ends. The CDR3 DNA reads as TGTGCCAGCAGTTTTGATGCGGGACCGAACACCGGGGAGCTGTTTTTT. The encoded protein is CASSFDAGPNTGELFF.

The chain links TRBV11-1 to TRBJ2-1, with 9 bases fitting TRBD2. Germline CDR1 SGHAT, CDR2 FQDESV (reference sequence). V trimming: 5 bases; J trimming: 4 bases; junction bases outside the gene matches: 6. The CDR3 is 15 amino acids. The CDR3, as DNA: TGTGCCAGCAGCCCCGTGGCGGGAGGGTACAATGAGCAGTTCTTC. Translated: CASSPVAGGYNEQFF. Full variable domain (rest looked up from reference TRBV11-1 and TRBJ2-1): EAEVAQSPRYKITEKSQAVAFWCDPISGHATLYWYRQILGQGPELLVQFQDESVVDDSQLPKDRFSAERLKGVDSTLKIQPAELGDSAMYLCASSPVAGGYNEQFFGPGTRLTVL.

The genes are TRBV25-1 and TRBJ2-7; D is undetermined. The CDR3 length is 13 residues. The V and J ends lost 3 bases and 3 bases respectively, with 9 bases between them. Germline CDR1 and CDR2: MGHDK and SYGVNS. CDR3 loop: CASSELHNYEQYV. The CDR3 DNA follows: TGTGCCAGCAGTGAGTTACATAACTACGAGCAGTACGTC.

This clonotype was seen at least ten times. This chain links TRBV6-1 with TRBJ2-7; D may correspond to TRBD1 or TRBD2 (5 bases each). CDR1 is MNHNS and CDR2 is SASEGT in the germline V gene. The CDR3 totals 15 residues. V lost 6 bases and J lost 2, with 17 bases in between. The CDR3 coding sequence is TGTGCCAGCAGCCCAACGGGACCCGCTCCCTACGAGCAGTACTTC. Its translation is CASSPTGPAPYEQYF.

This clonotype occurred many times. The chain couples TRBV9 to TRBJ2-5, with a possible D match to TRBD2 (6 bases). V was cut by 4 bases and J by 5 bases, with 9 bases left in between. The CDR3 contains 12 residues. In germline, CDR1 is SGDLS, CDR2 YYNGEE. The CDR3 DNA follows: TGTGCCAGCAGCTGGGACTCCGAGACCCAGTACTTC. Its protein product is CASSWDSETQYF.

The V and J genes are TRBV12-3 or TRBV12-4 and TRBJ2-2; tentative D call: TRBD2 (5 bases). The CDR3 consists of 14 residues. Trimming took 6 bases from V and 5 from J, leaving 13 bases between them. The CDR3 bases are TGTGCCAGCAGCAATACGGGAAGTACCGGGGAGCTGTTTTTT. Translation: CASSNTGSTGELFF.